These 20 T cell receptor beta chains came from one sample sequenced in a study of control samples from healthy donors and cancer patients. TCRdb's table, derived via immunoSEQ multiplex PCR, lists solely in-frame clones and lacks some. The data contain 200,000 to 250,000 clones, around 94% of them singletons. The sequenced sample consisted of blood. The receptor set was obtained from a man in his forties or fifties in good health.

The DNA for the CDR3 is TGTGCCAGCAGTTTCAGAAGGAACACTGAAGCTTTCTTT. As protein: CASSFRRNTEAFF. The V call is TRBV3-1 (or the pseudogene TRBV3-2), the J call TRBJ1-1; D not resolved. This CDR3 is built from 13 residues. V was pared by 6 bases and J by 1 base, with 9 bases between. Germline CDR1 is LGHDT and CDR2 is YNNKEL (reference sequence).

The chain joins TRBV24-1 to TRBJ2-1, with D possibly TRBD2 on 7 matching bases. V was pared by 5 bases and J by 7 bases, with 14 bases between. In germline, CDR1 is KGHDR, CDR2 SFDVKD. The CDR3 is made up of 14 amino acids. The CDR3 sequence is CATSGGGLGNEQFF. CDR3 in DNA: TGTGCCACCAGTGGGGGGGGGCTGGGTAATGAGCAGTTCTTC.

This chain links TRBV12-3 or TRBV12-4 with TRBJ1-3; D unclear. V lost 10 bases, J lost 1 base, and 8 bases lay in between. This CDR3 is 12 amino acids long. For the CDR3, the DNA is TGTGCCAACACGGATTCTGGAAACACCATATATTTT. Translation: CANTDSGNTIYF.

The chain links TRBV2 to TRBJ2-1; the D gene is possibly TRBD2 (6 bases). Germline CDR1 reads SNHLY; CDR2 reads FYNNEI. The CDR3 is 14 amino acids. The V gene lost 8 bases and the J gene lost 8 bases, with 19 bases spanning the gap. The CDR3 spells CASRAGLAGYEQFF. In DNA, the CDR3 is TGTGCCAGCCGGGCGGGGCTAGCTGGCTATGAGCAGTTCTTC.

This clone has a handful of counts. V gene TRBV4-1 combines with J gene TRBJ1-2, with D possibly being TRBD1 (5 bases). Trimming took 5 bases from V and 3 from J, leaving 13 bases between them. Looked up from germline, CDR1 is MGHRA and CDR2 is YSYEKL. The CDR3 contains 14 residues. The CDR3 sequence: CASSYNLGDYGYTF. In DNA form, the CDR3 reads TGCGCCAGCAGCTATAACTTGGGGGACTATGGCTACACCTTC.

The CDR3 nucleotides are TGTGCCAGCAGGGACAGGGAGATGAACACTGAAGCTTTCTTT. It encodes CASRDREMNTEAFF. The chain combines TRBV6-6 with TRBJ1-1; 8 bases fit TRBD1. After removal of 6 bases from V and 0 bases from J, the junction contained 3 bases not matched to a gene. The CDR3 covers 14 residues. Germline V gene sequence: CDR1 MNHNY, CDR2 SVGAGI (reference sequence).

V usage is TRBV7-9 and J usage is TRBJ1-6, with unresolved D. Germline CDR1 reads SEHNR; CDR2 reads FQNEAQ (reference sequence). CDR3 size: 13 residues. V lost 4 bases, J lost 10 bases, and 11 bases lay in between. For the CDR3, the DNA is TGTGCCAGCAGCTCCACGGGGATCTCACCCCTCCACTTT. Amino acids: CASSSTGISPLHF.

The V gene is TRBV9, the J gene TRBJ1-2, with D possibly being TRBD1 (6 bases). The CDR3 has 15 residues. V was pared by 3 bases and J by 0 bases, with 12 bases between. Germline assignment: CDR1 SGDLS and CDR2 YYNGEE. CDR3 nucleotides: TGTGCCAGCAGCGGAGGGGGGGTAGCTAACTATGGCTACACCTTC. Protein sequence: CASSGGGVANYGYTF.

The rearrangement uses TRBV28 and TRBJ1-2; 8 bases fit TRBD1. The trim removed 3 bases at V and 4 bases at J, leaving 7 bases unmatched. The CDR3 totals 15 residues. In germline, CDR1 is MDHEN, CDR2 SYDVKM. CDR3 nucleotide sequence: TGTGCCAGCAGTTTGGGCAGGGGGCATAGCTATGGCTACACCTTC. Protein: CASSLGRGHSYGYTF.

V usage is TRBV5-4 and J usage is TRBJ2-1, with 9 nucleotides matching TRBD1. The V gene's germline CDR1 is SGHNT and CDR2 YYREEE (reference sequence). The V segment lost 0 bases and the J segment 9 bases; nucleotides outside the gene matches: 7. This CDR3 region has 15 residues. The CDR3 is CASSLVRTGVGEQFF. As DNA, the CDR3 is TGTGCCAGCAGCTTGGTTCGGACAGGGGTGGGTGAGCAGTTCTTC.

The genes are TRBV4-1 and TRBJ1-4, with D possibly TRBD1 on 5 matching bases. The CDR3 covers 15 residues. Trimming removed 4 bases from V and 7 bases from J, with 16 bases in between. Germline-derived CDR1 and CDR2 are MGHRA and YSYEKL. The DNA of the CDR3 is TGCGCCAGCAGCCCCACCCCCAGGGCCGGTGAAAAACTGTTTTTT. This codes for CASSPTPRAGEKLFF.

This rearrangement joins TRBV13 to TRBJ1-1, with no clear D. The CDR3 is made up of 12 amino acids. Germline loops: CDR1 PRHDT, CDR2 FYEKMQ (reference sequence). V was cut by 4 bases and J by 6 bases, with 9 bases left in between. The CDR3 sequence is CASSSDGSEAFF. As DNA, the CDR3 is TGTGCCAGCAGCTCCGACGGCTCTGAAGCTTTCTTT. Using reference TRBV13 and TRBJ1-1 for the parts outside the CDR3, the full variable domain is AAGVIQSPRHLIKEKRETATLKCYPIPRHDTVYWYQQGPGQDPQFLISFYEKMQSDKGSIPDRFSAQQFSDYHSELNMSSLELGDSALYFCASSSDGSEAFFGQGTRLTVV.

This clone was observed a single time. This chain connects TRBV11-2 to TRBJ2-7, with D perhaps matching TRBD2 (5 bases). Germline CDR1 is SGHAT and CDR2 is FQNNGV. The CDR3 consists of 14 residues. The V end lost 6 bases, the J end lost 0 bases, and 12 bases lay between the germline ends. The DNA of the CDR3 is TGTGCCAGCAGATCGGCGGGTACCTCCTACGAGCAGTACTTC. Its protein product is CASRSAGTSYEQYF.

The CDR3 DNA sequence: TGTGCCAGCTCACCTGACACCGAGGGTGGCTACACCTTC. This gives the protein CASSPDTEGGYTF. V and J are TRBV18 and TRBJ1-2; D not certain. Trimming took off 3 bases at V and 7 bases at J, with 12 bases between the two ends. The V gene's germline CDR1 is KGHSH and CDR2 LQKENI. The CDR3 loop spans 13 amino acids.

V usage is TRBV7-2 and J usage is TRBJ2-4, with D unclear. The CDR3 contains 12 residues. Per germline, CDR1 SGHTA and CDR2 FQGNSA. Trimming removed 5 bases at V and 1 base at J, with 3 bases between. CDR3 amino acids: CASSAAKNIQYF. CDR3 bases: TGTGCCAGCAGCGCTGCCAAAAACATTCAGTACTTC.

V is TRBV10-2 and J is TRBJ1-2, with D unresolved. The CDR3 covers 13 residues. V lost 4 bases and J lost 6, with 12 bases in between. Germline lookup yields CDR1 WSHSY and CDR2 SAAADI. CDR3 in amino acids: CASSGRREDGYTF. The CDR3 region has the DNA TGCGCCAGCAGTGGGCGAAGGGAGGATGGCTACACCTTC.

The chain carries TRBV27 and TRBJ1-1, with D possibly TRBD1 on 6 matching bases. V lost 10 bases and J 4 bases, leaving 16 bases between the germline ends. CDR1 MNHEY and CDR2 SMNVEV come from the germline V gene (reference sequence). The CDR3 loop spans 13 amino acids. The CDR3 loop is CATKRGGRTEAFF. The CDR3 bases are TGTGCCACCAAGAGAGGGGGACGCACTGAAGCTTTCTTT.

The genes are TRBV6-2 or TRBV6-3 and TRBJ1-5; 7 nucleotides match TRBD1. Germline loops: CDR1 MNHEY, CDR2 SVGEGT. This CDR3 has 14 amino acids. With V trimmed by 4 bases and J by 4 bases, 4 bases remained unmatched. CDR3 in amino acids: CASSWQQGNQPQHF. CDR3 nucleotide sequence: TGTGCCAGCAGTTGGCAACAGGGGAATCAGCCCCAGCATTTT.

The chain recombines TRBV6-5 with TRBJ2-7; 11 bases match TRBD1. The V gene end was trimmed by 6 bases and the J gene end by 6 bases; junction bases not matched to a gene: 7. The V gene's germline CDR1 is MNHEY and CDR2 SVGAGI. The CDR3 spans 14 residues. The CDR3: CASSQGQGALEQYF. The CDR3 DNA reads TGTGCCAGCAGCCAAGGACAGGGGGCCCTCGAGCAGTACTTC.

J is TRBJ2-3 and V is TRBV5-4; D is undetermined. The germline V and J ends were trimmed by 10 bases and 7 bases, with 7 bases remaining between them. Germline V gene sequence: CDR1 SGHNT, CDR2 YYREEE (reference sequence). The CDR3 contains 9 residues. The CDR3 nucleotides are TGTGCCCAGCAGCATACGCAGTATTTT. Encoded protein: CAQQHTQYF.